Given below is one TCR beta chain in context. The record originates from a study of cytomegalovirus exposure and HLA in healthy donors. CDR3 size: 15 residues. Germline loops: CDR1 SGHTA, CDR2 FQGTGA. V lost 5 bases to trimming and J lost 9 bases, with 22 bases between them. The PCR employed 60 Vbeta primers together with 13 Jbeta primers. Data came from immunoSEQ multiplex PCR; TCRdb stores just in-frame clones and leaves some out. Of 150,000 or so clones listed, around 70% are singletons. This rearrangement joins TRBV7-3 to TRBJ1-1; D is possibly TRBD1 (5 bases). Sample: PBMCs. This clonotype originated in a man aged 25 to 40 in good health and CMV-seronegative. CDR3 sequence reads: CASSRRDGGGNKAFF. The CDR3 nucleotides are TGTGCCAGCAGCCGACGGGACGGGGGAGGGAATAAAGCTTTCTTT.